This T cell receptor (beta chain) was sequenced during a study of T cells after yellow fever vaccination. As to this clonotype: One end of the junction does not line up with germline, which may come from a read error.

TCRdb reanalysed the 5' RACE reads using MiXCR and keeps one entry per CDR3 protein. The sample holds 300,000 to 350,000 distinct CDR3 sequences, approximately 3.9% seen once. The sequence was obtained from a man younger than 35 who received the YFV17D yellow fever vaccine. The specimen was PBMCs, collected 5 days after the yellow fever booster vaccination.

In DNA, the CDR3 is TGCAGCGTTGACTCGGGGGTTACGTACAATGTGCAGTTCTTC. Its translation: CSVDSGVTYNVQFF. V usage is TRBV29-1 and J usage is TRBJ2-1, with TRBD2 as a possible D gene (6 bases). The germline V gene encodes CDR1 SQVTM and CDR2 ANQGSEA. This CDR3 is 14 amino acids long.